The TCR beta chain under discussion was sequenced for a study of T cells in Graves' hyperthyroidism and ophthalmopathy. V lost 5 bases and J lost 10; bases outside the gene matches: 9. The CDR3 loop spans 15 amino acids. Germline values: CDR1 LGHNT, CDR2 FRNRAP. Study results and caveats: Most clonotypes expanded in thyroid above 0.001 were likewise present in blood.

The investigators amplified TCR beta CDR3 regions from RNA transcripts. TCR CDR3 regions were first amplified by RT-PCR with HTBI primers. TCRdb re-derived calls from the multiplex PCR reads in MiXCR, one entry per CDR3 protein. The sample lists about 560,000 distinct CDR3 sequences, approximately 16% occurring once. Exclusions: uncontrolled infection, other autoimmune disease, pregnancy, lactation. In regard to this clonotype: Its antigen is not identified. A much larger clone lies a single base off, so this may be a read error.

J is TRBJ2-1 and V is TRBV12-5; the match to TRBD2 covers 12 bases. Input material: blood. This TCR derives from a woman aged 18-29 years with Graves' hyperthyroidism. CDR3 region: CASGTGLAGQDEQFF. The CDR3 DNA is TGTGCTAGTGGTACCGGACTAGCGGGGCAGGACGAGCAGTTCTTC.